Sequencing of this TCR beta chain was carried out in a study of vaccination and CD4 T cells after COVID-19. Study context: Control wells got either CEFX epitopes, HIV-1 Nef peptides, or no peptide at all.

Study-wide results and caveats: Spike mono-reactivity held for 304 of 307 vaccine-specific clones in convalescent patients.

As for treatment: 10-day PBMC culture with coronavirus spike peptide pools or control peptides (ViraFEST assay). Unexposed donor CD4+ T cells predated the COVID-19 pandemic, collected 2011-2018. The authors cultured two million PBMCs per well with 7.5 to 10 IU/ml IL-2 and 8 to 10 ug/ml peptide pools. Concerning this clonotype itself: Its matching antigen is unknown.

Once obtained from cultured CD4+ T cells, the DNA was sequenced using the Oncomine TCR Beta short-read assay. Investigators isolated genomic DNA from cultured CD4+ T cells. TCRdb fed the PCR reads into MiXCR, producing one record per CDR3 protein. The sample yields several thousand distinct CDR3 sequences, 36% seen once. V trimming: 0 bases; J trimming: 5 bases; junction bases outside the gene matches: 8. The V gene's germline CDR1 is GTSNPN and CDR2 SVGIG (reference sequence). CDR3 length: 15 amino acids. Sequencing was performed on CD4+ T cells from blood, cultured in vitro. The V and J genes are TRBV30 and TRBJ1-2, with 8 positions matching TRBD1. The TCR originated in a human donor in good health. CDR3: CAWSVDGTGGYGYTF. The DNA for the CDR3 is TGTGCCTGGAGTGTAGATGGGACAGGAGGGTATGGCTACACCTTC.